This T cell receptor beta chain derives from a study of memory CD4+ T cells and cytomegalovirus serostatus. About the research overall: Healthy Belgian adult donors included about nine CMV-positive and 24 CMV-negative people. Study-wide results and limits: Suggested: most of the CMV-linked TCR signature lies in CD4+ memory cells.

Of note for this clone: The target antigen is unknown.

Single viable CD3+CD4+CD8-CD45RO+ cells were sorted as the memory CD4+ T cells. Donors' CMV status reflects serum IgG against pp150, pp28, p38, p52. Sequenced by immunoSEQ multiplex PCR; TCRdb stores in-frame clones only, minus some. The table has 40,000 to 50,000 clones, approximately 82% seen once. The sequence derives from an adult in good health and CMV-seronegative. What was sequenced was memory CD4+ T cells from blood.

The CDR3 sequence: CASIVWGTGVSTEAFF. CDR3 bases: TGTGCCAGCATTGTTTGGGGGACAGGGGTTTCAACTGAAGCTTTCTTT. This chain uses TRBV28 with TRBJ1-1, with 10 bases lining up with TRBD1. V dropped 7 bases and J dropped 5; count of bases not matched to a gene: 13. This CDR3 is built from 16 residues. Germline lookup yields CDR1 MDHEN and CDR2 SYDVKM.